The clone carrying this T cell receptor beta chain was counted at least ten times. Its antigen is undetermined. TCRdb analysed the 5' RACE reads with MiXCR anew, one entry per CDR3 protein. The table shows about 65,000 distinct CDR3 sequences, with about 4% occurring only once. This record belongs to a study of neurological immune-mediated disorders. In germline, CDR1 is SGHNT, CDR2 YENEEA. The CDR3 consists of 15 residues. The V and J ends lost 5 bases and 6 bases, in that order; junction bases with no gene match: 8. General study points: One related-CDR3 cluster, identified by phylogenetic grouping, held the repertoires of 18 of 34 multiple sclerosis patients and was a possible signature.

This chain links TRBV11-3 with TRBJ2-7, with TRBD2 identical over 12 bases. The TCR was taken from a man in his fifties or sixties with multiple sclerosis. Sequencing was carried out using PBMCs. The CDR3 region has the DNA TGTGCCAGCAGCCTCTCTAGCGGGGGGGCCTCCGAGCAGTACTTC. Amino acids: CASSLSSGGASEQYF. Together with reference TRBV11-3 and TRBJ2-7, the CDR3 gives the full variable domain: EAGVVQSPRYKIIEKKQPVAFWCNPISGHNTLYWYLQNLGQGPELLIRYENEEAVDDSQLPKDRFSAERLKGVDSTLKIQPAELGDSAVYLCASSLSSGGASEQYFGPGTRLTVT.